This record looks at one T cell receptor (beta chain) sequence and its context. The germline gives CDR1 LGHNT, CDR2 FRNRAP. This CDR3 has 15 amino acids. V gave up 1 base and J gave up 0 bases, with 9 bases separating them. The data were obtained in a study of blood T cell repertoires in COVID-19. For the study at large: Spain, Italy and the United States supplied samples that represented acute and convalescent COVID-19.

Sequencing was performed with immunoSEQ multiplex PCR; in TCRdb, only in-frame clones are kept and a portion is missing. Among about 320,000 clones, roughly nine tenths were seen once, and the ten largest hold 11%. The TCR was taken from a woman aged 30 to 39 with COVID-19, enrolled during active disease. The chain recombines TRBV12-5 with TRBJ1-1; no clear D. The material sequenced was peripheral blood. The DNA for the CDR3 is TGTGCTAGTGGTTTGGGTCAGGTGGTGAACACTGAAGCTTTCTTT. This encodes CASGLGQVVNTEAFF.